These 5 T cell receptor beta chains came from one sample sequenced in a study of blood T cell repertoires in COVID-19. Clones were read by immunoSEQ multiplex PCR, and TCRdb kept only the in-frame ones, dropping some. The data contain under 200,000 clones, more than 75% of them seen just once; the ten biggest clones take up 2% to 3%. Source material: peripheral blood. Receptors were obtained from a man aged 18 to 30 with acute or convalescent COVID-19.

This chain links TRBV28 with TRBJ1-5; TRBD1 is a possible D gene (6 bases). Per the germline V gene, CDR1 is MDHEN and CDR2 is SYDVKM. Trimming pared 4 bases from V and 3 bases from J, leaving 10 bases between. This CDR3 has 14 amino acids. The CDR3 here is CASSSDSFNQPQHF. The CDR3 nucleotides are TGTGCCAGCAGTTCGGACAGCTTCAATCAGCCCCAGCATTTT. The whole variable domain, remainder taken from reference TRBV28 and TRBJ1-5, is DVKVTQSSRYLVKRTGEKVFLECVQDMDHENMFWYRQDPGLGLRLIYFSYDVKMKEKGDIPEGYSVSREKKERFSLILESASTNQTSMYLCASSSDSFNQPQHFGDGTRLSIL.

The rearrangement joins TRBV27 to TRBJ2-5, with D perhaps TRBD1 (6 bases). Trimming took 5 bases from V and 4 from J, leaving 8 bases between them. There are 12 residues in the CDR3. Germline V gene sequence: CDR1 MNHEY, CDR2 SMNVEV (reference sequence). The CDR3 loop reads CASSNRAETQYF. The CDR3 DNA reads TGTGCCAGCAGTAACAGGGCAGAGACCCAGTACTTC.

This clone appeared once. The V and J genes are TRBV3-1 (or the pseudogene TRBV3-2) and TRBJ1-2; D is unresolved. Germline CDR1 LGHDT, CDR2 YNNKEL (reference sequence). This CDR3 comprises 14 residues. V lost 0 bases and J 4 bases, leaving 9 bases between the germline ends. The CDR3 here is CASSQERAVYGYTF. In DNA form, the CDR3 reads TGTGCCAGCAGCCAAGAGAGGGCAGTCTATGGCTACACCTTC.

This rearrangement joins TRBV3-1 (or the pseudogene TRBV3-2) to TRBJ2-2; D not certain. This CDR3 is 12 amino acids long. Germline-derived CDR1 and CDR2 are LGHDT and YNNKEL (reference sequence). V was cut by 0 bases and J by 10 bases, with 6 bases left in between. DNA of the CDR3: TGTGCCAGCAGCCAAGAGGGCCTGGAGCTGTTTTTT. This gives the protein CASSQEGLELFF.

The CDR3: CASSDFGLAGGSYEQYF. The CDR3 bases are TGCGCCAGCAGTGACTTCGGACTAGCGGGAGGGTCCTACGAGCAGTACTTC. The rearrangement links TRBV10-1 to TRBJ2-7; 15 bases are a match to TRBD2. The germline V gene encodes CDR1 WNHNN and CDR2 SYGVQD (reference sequence). Unmatched junction bases numbered 4, after V lost 3 bases and J lost 1 base. This CDR3 region has 17 residues.